Below, 15 T cell receptor beta chains from the same sample are listed, as sequenced in a study of blood T cell repertoires in COVID-19 (dated by TCRdb to the early 2020s). To prepare the library, the immunoSEQ multiplex PCR assay was applied. Drawn from immuneACCESS, this table holds only the in-frame rearrangements with V and J called that TCRdb kept. Clones are partly lost; checked studies trace under half to an unresolved V gene and leave the rest unexplained. Here the sample has around 150,000 clones; about 80% occur a single time. The top ten clonotypes cover roughly 2.3% of the sample. The sequenced material came from peripheral blood. Source of these receptors: a man aged 65 to 79 with acute or convalescent COVID-19.

This clone was seen a few times. The rearrangement joins TRBV5-6 to TRBJ1-3; 12 nucleotides line up with TRBD1. V shed 4 bases and J 4 bases; nucleotides not matched to a gene: 6. Germline V gene lookup returns CDR1 SGHDT and CDR2 YYEEEE. CDR3 length: 16 residues. The DNA of the CDR3 is TGTGCCAGCAGCACCCGGGACAGGGGGCTAGGAAACACCATATATTTT. This sequence encodes CASSTRDRGLGNTIYF. The variable domain in full, completed from reference TRBV5-6 and TRBJ1-3, reads DAGVTQSPTHLIKTRGQQVTLRCSPKSGHDTVSWYQQALGQGPQFIFQYYEEEERQRGNFPDRFSGHQFPNYSSELNVNALLLGDSALYLCASSTRDRGLGNTIYFGEGSWLTVV.

This clone was seen just once. V gene TRBV6-5 combines with J gene TRBJ1-6; TRBD1 matches 9 bases. Germline V gene sequence: CDR1 MNHEY, CDR2 SVGAGI. The CDR3 has 16 residues. V lost 2 bases and J lost 7; bases outside the gene matches: 6. The CDR3 nucleotides read TGTGCCAGCAGTTACCCGGAGGGACAGGGAAATTCACCCCTCCACTTT. It specifies CASSYPEGQGNSPLHF.

The chain links TRBV3-1 (or the pseudogene TRBV3-2) to TRBJ1-2, with D uncertain. CDR1 LGHDT and CDR2 YNNKEL come from the germline V gene (reference sequence). CDR3 length: 14 residues. Trimming pared 1 base from V and 0 bases from J, leaving 6 bases between. The CDR3 region is CASSQVRANYGYTF. The CDR3 coding sequence is TGTGCCAGCAGCCAAGTGAGAGCTAACTATGGCTACACCTTC.

The chain has TRBV9 and TRBJ2-1; 7 bases are shared with TRBD1. Germline values: CDR1 SGDLS, CDR2 YYNGEE. V shed 8 bases, J shed 8 bases, and the junction held 13 bases outside the gene matches. The CDR3 contains 14 residues. CDR3 in amino acids: CASSTGPLRDEQFF. In DNA form, the CDR3 reads TGTGCCAGTTCGACAGGGCCCCTGCGGGATGAGCAGTTCTTC.

This rearrangement joins TRBV5-8 to TRBJ2-7; 8 bases line up with TRBD1. CDR3 length: 15 amino acids. J was trimmed by 3 bases and V by 0 bases; bases with no gene match: 5. Germline V gives CDR1 SGHTS, CDR2 YDEGEE. CDR3 in amino acids: CASSLVGQGVYEQYF. The DNA of the CDR3 is TGTGCCAGCAGCTTGGTAGGACAGGGCGTCTACGAGCAGTACTTC. The whole variable domain, remainder taken from reference TRBV5-8 and TRBJ2-7, is EAGVTQSPTHLIKTRGQQATLRCSPISGHTSVYWYQQALGLGLQFLLWYDEGEERNRGNFPPRFSGRQFPNYSSELNVNALELEDSALYLCASSLVGQGVYEQYFGPGTRLTVT.

The chain recombines TRBV19 with TRBJ2-1; 12 bases match TRBD2. Losses at the gene ends were 7 bases for V and 0 bases for J; bases not matched to a gene: 13. The germline CDR1 and CDR2 sequences are LNHDA and SQIVND (reference sequence). The length of the CDR3 is 19 residues. The CDR3, as DNA: TGTGCCAGTACCCTGACTAGCGGGGGCCCCTGGCACTCCTACAATGAGCAGTTCTTC. As protein: CASTLTSGGPWHSYNEQFF.

The chain carries TRBV6-5 and TRBJ2-7, with D tentatively TRBD1 (7 bases). The CDR3 consists of 14 residues. In germline, CDR1 is MNHEY, CDR2 SVGAGI. The germline V and J ends were trimmed by 7 bases and 1 base, with 14 bases remaining between them. DNA for the CDR3: TGTGCCAGCACCCGGCGGGACAGTTCCTACGAGCAGTACTTC. As protein: CASTRRDSSYEQYF.

V usage is TRBV5-1 and J usage is TRBJ2-3; 11 nucleotides agree with TRBD2. Trimming at V came to 0 bases and at J to 3 bases, leaving 3 bases not matched to a gene. The germline V gene has CDR1 SGHRS and CDR2 YFSETQ. The CDR3 spans 16 residues. The CDR3 region has the DNA TGCGCCAGCAGCTTGGCTACTAGCGGGAGAACAGATACGCAGTATTTT. This codes for CASSLATSGRTDTQYF.

This clone has a single count. The J gene is TRBJ2-1, the V gene TRBV10-3; possibly TRBD1 for D (6 bases). Germline V gene lookup returns CDR1 ENHRY and CDR2 SYGVKD. The CDR3 loop spans 14 amino acids. Between the trimmed V and J ends, which lost 0 bases and 10 bases, there was a span of 13 bases. The CDR3 region is CAISESTQGTEQFF. Here the CDR3 DNA reads TGTGCCATCAGTGAGTCGACCCAGGGGACGGAGCAGTTCTTC.

This chain connects TRBV28 to TRBJ1-5; 9 bases fit TRBD1. This CDR3 region has 17 residues. The germline V gene has CDR1 MDHEN and CDR2 SYDVKM. Trimming at V came to 2 bases and at J to 3 bases, leaving 8 bases not matched to a gene. CDR3 bases: TGTGCCAGCAGTTTAAGAATGGGACAGGGACTCAATCAGCCCCAGCATTTT. Its translation: CASSLRMGQGLNQPQHF.

This chain links TRBV5-1 with TRBJ2-3; 10 bases are shared with TRBD2. Germline CDR1 SGHRS, CDR2 YFSETQ. Trimming cost V 2 bases and J 2 bases; bases outside gene matches: 5. The CDR3 contains 16 residues. This CDR3 reads CASSLEAGGSTDTQYF. For the CDR3, the DNA is TGCGCCAGCAGCTTAGAAGCGGGAGGGTCCACAGATACGCAGTATTTT. Supplemented by reference TRBV5-1 and TRBJ2-3, the full variable domain reads KAGVTQTPRYLIKTRGQQVTLSCSPISGHRSVSWYQQTPGQGLQFLFEYFSETQRNKGNFPGRFSGRQFSNSRSEMNVSTLELGDSALYLCASSLEAGGSTDTQYFGPGTRLTVL.

This chain joins TRBV5-8 and TRBJ1-4; D is perhaps TRBD1 (5 bases). The CDR3 covers 14 residues. Germline CDR1 is SGHTS and CDR2 is YDEGEE. The V gene lost 0 bases and the J gene lost 4 bases, with 7 bases spanning the gap. CDR3 in DNA: TGTGCCAGCAGCTTGGGACAGAGTAATGAAAAACTGTTTTTT. Translating gives CASSLGQSNEKLFF.

The chain carries TRBV18 and TRBJ1-2; TRBD1 aligns across 7 bases. CDR3 length: 14 residues. Germline V gene lookup returns CDR1 KGHSH and CDR2 LQKENI. Trimming at V came to 3 bases and at J to 8 bases, leaving 9 bases not matched to a gene. CDR3: CASSPREGGVGYTF. CDR3 nucleotide sequence: TGTGCCAGCTCACCGCGTGAAGGGGGCGTAGGCTACACCTTC.

The chain recombines TRBV28 with TRBJ1-1; tentative D call: TRBD1 (6 bases). The CDR3 length is 13 residues. The germline CDR1 and CDR2 sequences are MDHEN and SYDVKM. The V and J ends lost 1 base and 8 bases respectively, with 11 bases between them. CDR3 nucleotide sequence: TGTGCCAGCAGTTTATCAATCCAGGGGGAAGCTTTCTTT. It yields the protein CASSLSIQGEAFF. Combining the CDR3 with reference TRBV28 and TRBJ1-1 gives the whole variable domain DVKVTQSSRYLVKRTGEKVFLECVQDMDHENMFWYRQDPGLGLRLIYFSYDVKMKEKGDIPEGYSVSREKKERFSLILESASTNQTSMYLCASSLSIQGEAFFGQGTRLTVV.

The chain is built from TRBV10-2 and TRBJ2-7, with 10 bases lining up with TRBD2. The CDR3 loop spans 18 amino acids. Germline CDR1 WSHSY, CDR2 SAAADI. Germline trimming cut 6 bases from V and 2 bases from J; bases unmatched to any gene: 16. CDR3 DNA sequence: TGCGCCAGCAGCGCCGCACGGCGCGGGACTAGCGCTACCTACGAGCAGTACTTC. Protein product: CASSAARRGTSATYEQYF.